This paragraph covers one TCR beta chain sequence. What it recognizes is unknown. This specimen belongs to a study of human T cells and chemical hapten exposure. Study-wide results and caveats: No alteration of TCRs above 1 in 1000 frequency was seen with DPC sensitization.

As for time point: patch test 2, 6 weeks after DPC sensitization. Indicated treatment: therapeutic diphenylcyclopropenone sensitization with weekly scalp DPC. The CDR3 covers 13 residues. With 5 bases removed from V and 3 bases from J, the gap between germline ends came to 11 bases. Germline CDR1 KGHSH, CDR2 LQKENI. MiXCR was run by TCRdb on the RACE reads, yielding one entry per CDR3 protein. The sample consists of about 110,000 distinct CDR3 sequences, about a tenth of them appearing once. The receptor comes from a middle-aged woman with alopecia areata. Some clones in this sample may be carry-over from other donors' samples. The source material was whole blood, sampled in connection with sensitization to the hapten diphenylcyclopropenone (DPC). This chain connects TRBV18 to TRBJ2-7; no firm D call. In DNA form, the CDR3 reads TGTGCCAGCTCAATAGGAACAAACTACGAGCAGTACTTC. As protein: CASSIGTNYEQYF. Full variable domain (rest looked up from reference TRBV18 and TRBJ2-7): NAGVMQNPRHLVRRRGQEARLRCSPMKGHSHVYWYRQLPEEGLKFMVYLQKENIIDESGMPKERFSAEFPKEGPSILRIQQVVRGDSAAYFCASSIGTNYEQYFGPGTRLTVT.